Listed below are T cell receptor beta chains from one sample, sequenced in a study of patients and donors after allogeneic stem cell transplantation. TCRdb recomputed calls from the RT-PCR reads with MiXCR, one row per CDR3 protein. Of about 39,000 distinct CDR3 sequences listed, about 31% are singletons. Sequencing used blood, either unsorted or a sorted T cell fraction (not recorded which). The receptors were sampled from a human donor who was either an allogeneic HSCT recipient or a stem cell or donor lymphocyte infusion donor (not recorded which). It is not recorded whose cells these are; they may come from a transplant donor. Each CDR3 is given with its conserved first and last residue. Each record gives: V gene, clone size, J gene, D gene, CDR3 length, CDR3 protein, CDR3 DNA. D genes are given only for firm matches. Part of the rows lack a size; the others show once, few, many or a class for expanded clones.

V gene: TRBV12-3/TRBV12-4; clone size: -; J gene: TRBJ2-7; D gene: -; CDR3 length: 14; CDR3 protein: CASSFGTFLYEQYF; CDR3 DNA: TGTGCCAGCAGTTTCGGGACATTTCTTTACGAGCAGTACTTC
V gene: TRBV24-1; clone size: -; J gene: TRBJ2-5; D gene: -; CDR3 length: 15; CDR3 protein: CATSDFGTRRETQYF; CDR3 DNA: TGTGCCACCAGTGATTTCGGGACACGCAGGGAGACCCAGTACTTC
V gene: TRBV6-6; clone size: -; J gene: TRBJ2-3; D gene: -; CDR3 length: 17; CDR3 protein: CASSYSGGGQGADTQYF; CDR3 DNA: TGTGCCAGCAGTTACTCCGGGGGGGGACAGGGAGCAGATACGCAGTATTTT
V gene: TRBV27; clone size: -; J gene: TRBJ1-4; D gene: -; CDR3 length: 14; CDR3 protein: CASSRTGKNEKLFF; CDR3 DNA: TGTGCCAGCAGCCGTACCGGGAAGAATGAAAAACTGTTTTTT
V gene: TRBV7-2; clone size: many; J gene: TRBJ1-5; D gene: -; CDR3 length: 16; CDR3 protein: CASSLYPGSPDQPQHF; CDR3 DNA: TGTGCCAGCAGCTTATACCCCGGCAGCCCCGATCAGCCCCAGCATTTT
V gene: TRBV20-1; clone size: -; J gene: TRBJ2-7; D gene: -; CDR3 length: 14; CDR3 protein: CSARMGSGSYEQYF; CDR3 DNA: TGCAGTGCTAGAATGGGTAGTGGATCCTACGAGCAGTACTTC
V gene: TRBV4-2; clone size: -; J gene: TRBJ2-7; D gene: -; CDR3 length: 13; CDR3 protein: CASSIQDPYEQYF; CDR3 DNA: TGTGCCAGCAGCATCCAAGACCCCTACGAGCAGTACTTC
V gene: TRBV28; clone size: -; J gene: TRBJ2-3; D gene: -; CDR3 length: 15; CDR3 protein: CASSLPGAKADTQYF; CDR3 DNA: TGTGCCAGCAGTTTACCGGGGGCGAAGGCAGATACGCAGTATTTT
V gene: TRBV28; clone size: -; J gene: TRBJ1-6; D gene: -; CDR3 length: 14; CDR3 protein: CASTFGSIYSPLHF; CDR3 DNA: TGTGCCAGCACCTTCGGGTCTATTTATTCACCCCTCCACTTT
V gene: TRBV29-1; clone size: many; J gene: TRBJ1-2; D gene: TRBD1; CDR3 length: 14; CDR3 protein: CSVEEPGQGLRYTF; CDR3 DNA: TGCAGCGTTGAGGAACCGGGACAGGGCCTCCGCTACACCTTC
V gene: TRBV18; clone size: few; J gene: TRBJ1-2; D gene: -; CDR3 length: 13; CDR3 protein: CASSPGGNYGYTF; CDR3 DNA: TGTGCCAGCTCACCAGGAGGAAACTATGGCTACACCTTC
V gene: TRBV20-1; clone size: few; J gene: TRBJ1-1; D gene: -; CDR3 length: 13; CDR3 protein: CSESRWGGTEAFF; CDR3 DNA: TGCAGTGAATCGCGTTGGGGAGGGACTGAAGCTTTCTTT
V gene: TRBV12-3/TRBV12-4; clone size: few; J gene: TRBJ2-1; D gene: -; CDR3 length: 13; CDR3 protein: CASIRGRGVEQFF; CDR3 DNA: TGTGCCAGCATCCGGGGCCGCGGGGTTGAGCAGTTCTTC
V gene: TRBV5-1; clone size: few; J gene: TRBJ2-1; D gene: TRBD2; CDR3 length: 15; CDR3 protein: CASSNPGLAGDEQFF; CDR3 DNA: TGCGCCAGTTCAAATCCGGGACTAGCGGGAGACGAGCAGTTCTTC
V gene: TRBV21-1; clone size: -; J gene: TRBJ2-5; D gene: -; CDR3 length: 13; CDR3 protein: CASSKGALETQYF; CDR3 DNA: TGTGCCAGCAGCAAAGGGGCACTGGAGACCCAGTACTTC
V gene: TRBV25-1; clone size: few; J gene: TRBJ1-1; D gene: -; CDR3 length: 13; CDR3 protein: CASSGRSGFLAFF; CDR3 DNA: TGTGCCAGCAGTGGACGGTCAGGGTTCTTAGCTTTCTTT
V gene: TRBV4-3; clone size: -; J gene: TRBJ1-5; D gene: -; CDR3 length: 15; CDR3 protein: CASSHARQPNQPQHF; CDR3 DNA: TGCGCCAGCAGCCATGCAAGGCAGCCCAATCAGCCCCAGCATTTT
V gene: TRBV12-3/TRBV12-4; clone size: -; J gene: TRBJ2-2; D gene: -; CDR3 length: 15; CDR3 protein: CASSLVPIRGGELFF; CDR3 DNA: TGTGCCAGCAGTTTAGTTCCCATAAGGGGCGGGGAGCTGTTTTTT
V gene: TRBV12-3/TRBV12-4; clone size: -; J gene: TRBJ2-3; D gene: -; CDR3 length: 12; CDR3 protein: CASSRLLDTQYF; CDR3 DNA: TGTGCCAGCAGCCGGTTACTGGATACGCAGTATTTT
V gene: TRBV20-1; clone size: few; J gene: TRBJ1-1; D gene: -; CDR3 length: 14; CDR3 protein: CSARTDSHGRLAFF; CDR3 DNA: TGCAGTGCTAGAACTGACAGCCATGGGCGCCTAGCTTTCTTT
V gene: TRBV4-3; clone size: -; J gene: TRBJ2-5; D gene: -; CDR3 length: 15; CDR3 protein: CASSQVSTQGETQYF; CDR3 DNA: TGCGCCAGCAGCCAAGTCTCTACGCAGGGGGAGACCCAGTACTTC
V gene: TRBV29-1; clone size: -; J gene: TRBJ1-1; D gene: -; CDR3 length: 14; CDR3 protein: CSVGFKVQHSEALF; CDR3 DNA: TGCAGCGTGGGATTTAAAGTCCAACACTCTGAAGCTTTGTTT
V gene: TRBV28; clone size: -; J gene: TRBJ1-1; D gene: -; CDR3 length: 14; CDR3 protein: CASSLYRGYSEAFF; CDR3 DNA: TGTGCCAGCAGTTTATATAGAGGGTATTCTGAAGCTTTCTTT
V gene: TRBV5-1; clone size: once; J gene: TRBJ2-7; D gene: TRBD1; CDR3 length: 15; CDR3 protein: CANRLPGQGSYEQYF; CDR3 DNA: TGCGCCAATCGACTCCCGGGACAGGGTTCCTACGAGCAGTACTTC
V gene: TRBV7-3; clone size: -; J gene: TRBJ1-3; D gene: -; CDR3 length: 12; CDR3 protein: CASSFPGNTIYF; CDR3 DNA: TGTGCCAGCAGCTTTCCGGGAAACACCATATATTTT
V gene: TRBV12-3/TRBV12-4; clone size: few; J gene: TRBJ2-1; D gene: -; CDR3 length: 15; CDR3 protein: CASTKSGSSYNEQFF; CDR3 DNA: TGTGCCAGCACCAAAAGCGGGTCCTCCTACAATGAGCAGTTCTTC
V gene: TRBV3-1; clone size: many; J gene: TRBJ1-1; D gene: -; CDR3 length: 11; CDR3 protein: CASSFNTEAFF; CDR3 DNA: TGTGCCAGCAGCTTTAACACTGAAGCTTTCTTT
V gene: TRBV15; clone size: -; J gene: TRBJ2-1; D gene: -; CDR3 length: 15; CDR3 protein: CATSRRTVRGNEQFF; CDR3 DNA: TGTGCCACCAGCAGGCGGACCGTTAGAGGGAATGAGCAGTTCTTC
V gene: TRBV5-1; clone size: many; J gene: TRBJ2-7; D gene: -; CDR3 length: 14; CDR3 protein: CASSLHLKNYEQYF; CDR3 DNA: TGCGCCAGCAGCTTGCATTTGAAGAATTACGAGCAGTACTTC
V gene: TRBV7-9; clone size: few; J gene: TRBJ2-3; D gene: -; CDR3 length: 14; CDR3 protein: CASSLEVIGDTQYF; CDR3 DNA: TGTGCCAGCAGCTTAGAGGTGATTGGCGATACGCAGTATTTT
V gene: TRBV7-2; clone size: -; J gene: TRBJ1-1; D gene: -; CDR3 length: 15; CDR3 protein: CASSLVSGLSTEAFF; CDR3 DNA: TGTGCCAGCAGCTTAGTTTCGGGGTTAAGCACTGAAGCTTTCTTT
V gene: TRBV27; clone size: -; J gene: TRBJ2-7; D gene: -; CDR3 length: 14; CDR3 protein: CASSFPGELREQYF; CDR3 DNA: TGTGCCAGCAGTTTTCCCGGGGAGTTGAGAGAGCAGTACTTC
V gene: TRBV28; clone size: -; J gene: TRBJ2-5; D gene: -; CDR3 length: 15; CDR3 protein: CASSLIYSFQETQYF; CDR3 DNA: TGTGCCAGCAGTTTAATATACAGCTTCCAAGAGACCCAGTACTTC
V gene: TRBV18; clone size: -; J gene: TRBJ1-5; D gene: -; CDR3 length: 15; CDR3 protein: CASSPSTGSNQPQHF; CDR3 DNA: TGTGCCAGCTCACCATCTACAGGTAGCAATCAGCCCCAGCATTTT
V gene: TRBV5-6; clone size: -; J gene: TRBJ1-5; D gene: -; CDR3 length: 15; CDR3 protein: CASSLRRARNQPQHF; CDR3 DNA: TGTGCCAGCAGCTTGAGACGTGCGAGAAATCAGCCCCAGCATTTT
V gene: TRBV7-2; clone size: -; J gene: TRBJ1-5; D gene: -; CDR3 length: 13; CDR3 protein: CASSPYVNQPQHF; CDR3 DNA: TGTGCCAGCAGCCCTTATGTCAATCAGCCCCAGCATTTT
V gene: TRBV12-3/TRBV12-4; clone size: many; J gene: TRBJ1-1; D gene: TRBD1; CDR3 length: 13; CDR3 protein: CASSPPGQGKAFF; CDR3 DNA: TGTGCCAGCAGCCCTCCGGGACAGGGAAAAGCTTTCTTT
V gene: TRBV12-3/TRBV12-4; clone size: few; J gene: TRBJ2-3; D gene: -; CDR3 length: 14; CDR3 protein: CASSLETGTDTQYF; CDR3 DNA: TGTGCCAGCAGTTTGGAGACCGGCACAGATACGCAGTATTTT
V gene: TRBV29-1; clone size: -; J gene: TRBJ2-7; D gene: TRBD2; CDR3 length: 14; CDR3 protein: CSVMTGTSGYEQYF; CDR3 DNA: TGCAGCGTCATGACCGGGACTAGCGGTTACGAGCAGTACTTC
V gene: TRBV28; clone size: -; J gene: TRBJ2-7; D gene: -; CDR3 length: 15; CDR3 protein: CASSLPRSLSREQYF; CDR3 DNA: TGTGCCAGCAGTTTACCCCGGTCCCTCTCGCGGGAGCAGTACTTC
V gene: TRBV5-1; clone size: -; J gene: TRBJ2-1; D gene: -; CDR3 length: 14; CDR3 protein: CASSPRGSYNEQFF; CDR3 DNA: TGCGCCAGCAGCCCCCGTGGCTCCTACAATGAGCAGTTCTTC
V gene: TRBV7-3; clone size: -; J gene: TRBJ2-3; D gene: TRBD2; CDR3 length: 15; CDR3 protein: CASSQTSASTDTQYF; CDR3 DNA: TGTGCCAGCAGCCAGACTAGCGCAAGCACAGATACGCAGTATTTT
V gene: TRBV25-1; clone size: -; J gene: TRBJ2-7; D gene: -; CDR3 length: 13; CDR3 protein: CASSETGGREQYF; CDR3 DNA: TGTGCCAGCAGTGAAACCGGGGGACGGGAGCAGTACTTC
V gene: TRBV4-3; clone size: -; J gene: TRBJ2-7; D gene: TRBD2; CDR3 length: 16; CDR3 protein: CASSQDLAGIPYEQYF; CDR3 DNA: TGCGCCAGCAGCCAAGATTTAGCGGGAATCCCCTACGAGCAGTACTTC
V gene: TRBV5-6; clone size: many; J gene: TRBJ1-2; D gene: -; CDR3 length: 13; CDR3 protein: CASSSGENYGYTF; CDR3 DNA: TGTGCCAGCAGCAGTGGGGAAAACTATGGCTACACCTTC
V gene: TRBV12-3/TRBV12-4; clone size: -; J gene: TRBJ1-2; D gene: TRBD1; CDR3 length: 17; CDR3 protein: CASSLPYRGPTNYGYTF; CDR3 DNA: TGTGCCAGCAGTTTACCATACAGGGGGCCCACTAACTATGGCTACACCTTC
V gene: TRBV6-6; clone size: few; J gene: TRBJ1-3; D gene: -; CDR3 length: 14; CDR3 protein: CASSGVGAGNTIYF; CDR3 DNA: TGTGCCAGCAGCGGGGTTGGCGCTGGAAACACCATATATTTT
V gene: TRBV5-1; clone size: -; J gene: TRBJ2-5; D gene: -; CDR3 length: 15; CDR3 protein: CASNLRQNVGETQYF; CDR3 DNA: TGCGCCAGCAACTTAAGACAGAATGTGGGAGAGACCCAGTACTTC
V gene: TRBV6-2/TRBV6-3; clone size: medium-sized; J gene: TRBJ2-7; D gene: -; CDR3 length: 15; CDR3 protein: CASSRMTRDSYEQYF; CDR3 DNA: TGTGCCAGCAGCCGGATGACTAGGGATTCCTACGAGCAGTACTTC
V gene: TRBV4-3; clone size: -; J gene: TRBJ2-7; D gene: -; CDR3 length: 16; CDR3 protein: CASSHIGPGHSYEQYF; CDR3 DNA: TGCGCCAGCAGCCACATCGGACCGGGACATTCATACGAGCAGTACTTC
V gene: TRBV29-1; clone size: -; J gene: TRBJ2-3; D gene: -; CDR3 length: 14; CDR3 protein: CSVVSSGYSDTQYF; CDR3 DNA: TGCAGCGTTGTTTCGAGCGGGTATTCTGATACGCAGTATTTT
V gene: TRBV29-1; clone size: -; J gene: TRBJ2-7; D gene: -; CDR3 length: 13; CDR3 protein: CSVERSLSYEQYF; CDR3 DNA: TGCAGCGTTGAAAGGTCCCTCTCCTACGAGCAGTACTTC
V gene: TRBV9; clone size: many; J gene: TRBJ1-6; D gene: -; CDR3 length: 12; CDR3 protein: CASSGLGSPLHF; CDR3 DNA: TGTGCCAGCAGCGGACTGGGTTCACCCCTCCACTTT
V gene: TRBV7-3; clone size: -; J gene: TRBJ1-1; D gene: -; CDR3 length: 11; CDR3 protein: CASSPQWGAFF; CDR3 DNA: TGTGCCAGCAGCCCCCAGTGGGGAGCTTTCTTT
V gene: TRBV24-1; clone size: -; J gene: TRBJ2-2; D gene: TRBD1; CDR3 length: 16; CDR3 protein: CATSDHGQGGTGELFF; CDR3 DNA: TGTGCCACCAGTGACCATGGACAGGGGGGAACCGGGGAGCTGTTTTTT